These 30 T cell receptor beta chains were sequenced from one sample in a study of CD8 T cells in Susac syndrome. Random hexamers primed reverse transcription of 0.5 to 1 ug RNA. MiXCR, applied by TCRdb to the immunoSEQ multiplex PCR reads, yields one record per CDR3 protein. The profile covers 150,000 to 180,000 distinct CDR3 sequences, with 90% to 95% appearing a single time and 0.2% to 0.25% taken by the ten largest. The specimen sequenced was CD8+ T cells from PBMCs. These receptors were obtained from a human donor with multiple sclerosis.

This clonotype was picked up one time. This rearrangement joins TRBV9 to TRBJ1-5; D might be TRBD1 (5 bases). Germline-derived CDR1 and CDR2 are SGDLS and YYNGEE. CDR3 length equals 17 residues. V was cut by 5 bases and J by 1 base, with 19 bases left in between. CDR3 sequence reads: CASSPFGGEYSNQPQHF. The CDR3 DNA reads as TGTGCCAGCAGTCCCTTTGGGGGGGAGTACAGCAATCAGCCCCAGCATTTT.

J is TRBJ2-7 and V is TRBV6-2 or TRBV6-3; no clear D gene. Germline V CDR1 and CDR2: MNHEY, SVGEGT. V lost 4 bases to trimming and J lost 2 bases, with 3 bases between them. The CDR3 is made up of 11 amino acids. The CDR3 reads CASSWAYEQYF. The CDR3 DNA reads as TGTGCCAGCAGTTGGGCCTACGAGCAGTACTTC.

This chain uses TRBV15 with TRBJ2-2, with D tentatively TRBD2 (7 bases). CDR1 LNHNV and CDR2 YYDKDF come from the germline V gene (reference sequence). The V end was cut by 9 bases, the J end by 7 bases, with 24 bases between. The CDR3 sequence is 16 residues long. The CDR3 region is CATQAGGGALGGELFF. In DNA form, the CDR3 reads TGTGCCACTCAAGCTGGTGGGGGGGCCTTAGGCGGGGAGCTGTTTTTT. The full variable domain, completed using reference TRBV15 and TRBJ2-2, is DAMVIQNPRYQVTQFGKPVTLSCSQTLNHNVMYWYQQKSSQAPKLLFHYYDKDFNNEADTPDNFQSRRPNTSFCFLDIRSPGLGDTAMYLCATQAGGGALGGELFFGEGSRLTVL.

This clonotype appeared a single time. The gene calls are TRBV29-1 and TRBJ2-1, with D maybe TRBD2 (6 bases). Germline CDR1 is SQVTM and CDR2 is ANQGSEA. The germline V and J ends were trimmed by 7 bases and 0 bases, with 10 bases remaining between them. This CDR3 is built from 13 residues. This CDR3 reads CSGQDYSYNEQFF. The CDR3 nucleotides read TGCAGCGGCCAGGACTACTCCTACAATGAGCAGTTCTTC.

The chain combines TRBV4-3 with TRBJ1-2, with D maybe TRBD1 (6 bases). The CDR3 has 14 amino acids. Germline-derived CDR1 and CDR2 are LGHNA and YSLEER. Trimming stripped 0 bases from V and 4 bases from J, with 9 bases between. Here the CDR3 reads CASSQDWGPYGYTF. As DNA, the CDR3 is TGCGCCAGCAGCCAAGATTGGGGGCCCTATGGCTACACCTTC.

CDR3 loop: CSVGTGSKQYF. The CDR3 nucleotides are TGCAGCGTTGGGACCGGAAGCAAGCAGTACTTC. The gene calls are TRBV29-1 and TRBJ2-7; D is uncertain. The CDR3 is 11 residues long. V lost 4 bases and J lost 8, with 12 bases in between. CDR1 and CDR2 (germline): SQVTM, ANQGSEA.

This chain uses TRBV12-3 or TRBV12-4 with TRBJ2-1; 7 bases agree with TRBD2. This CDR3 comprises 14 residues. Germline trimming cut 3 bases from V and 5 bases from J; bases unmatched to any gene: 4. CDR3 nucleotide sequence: TGTGCCAGCAGTTTGGAGACTAGCAACAATGAGCAGTTCTTC. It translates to CASSLETSNNEQFF.

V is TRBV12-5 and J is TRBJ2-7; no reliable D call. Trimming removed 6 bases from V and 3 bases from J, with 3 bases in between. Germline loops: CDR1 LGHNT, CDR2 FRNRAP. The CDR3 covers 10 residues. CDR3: CASGDYEQYF. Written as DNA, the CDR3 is TGTGCTAGTGGGGACTACGAGCAGTACTTC.

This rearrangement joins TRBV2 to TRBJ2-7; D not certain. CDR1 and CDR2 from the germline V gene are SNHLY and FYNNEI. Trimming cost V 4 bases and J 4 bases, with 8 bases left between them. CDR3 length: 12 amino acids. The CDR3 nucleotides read TGTGCCAGCAGTGGTCGTCTGTACGAGCAGTACTTC. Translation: CASSGRLYEQYF.

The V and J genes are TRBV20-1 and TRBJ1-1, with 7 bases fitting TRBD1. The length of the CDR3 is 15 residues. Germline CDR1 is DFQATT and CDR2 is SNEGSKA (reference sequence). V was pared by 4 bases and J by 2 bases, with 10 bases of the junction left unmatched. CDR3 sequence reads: CSAINRQGINTEAFF. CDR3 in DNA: TGCAGTGCTATCAATAGACAGGGCATAAACACTGAAGCTTTCTTT.

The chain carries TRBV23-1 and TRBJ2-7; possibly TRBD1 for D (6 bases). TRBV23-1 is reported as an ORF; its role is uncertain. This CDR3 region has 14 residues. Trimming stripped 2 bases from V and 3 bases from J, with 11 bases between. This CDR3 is CASSQGNRVYEQYF. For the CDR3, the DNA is TGCGCCAGCAGTCAAGGGAACAGGGTCTACGAGCAGTACTTC.

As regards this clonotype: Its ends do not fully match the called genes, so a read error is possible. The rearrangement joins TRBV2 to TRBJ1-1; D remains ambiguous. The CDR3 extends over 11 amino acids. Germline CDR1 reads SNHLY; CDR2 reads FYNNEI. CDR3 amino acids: CGSEENTEAFF. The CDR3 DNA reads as TGCGGGTCGGAGGAGAACACTGAAGCTTTCTTT.

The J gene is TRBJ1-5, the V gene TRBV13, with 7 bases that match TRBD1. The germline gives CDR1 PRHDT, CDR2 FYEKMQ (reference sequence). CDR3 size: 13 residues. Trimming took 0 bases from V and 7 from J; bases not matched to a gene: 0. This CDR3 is CASSLGDRQPQHF. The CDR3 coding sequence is TGTGCCAGCAGCTTAGGGGACAGGCAGCCCCAGCATTTT.

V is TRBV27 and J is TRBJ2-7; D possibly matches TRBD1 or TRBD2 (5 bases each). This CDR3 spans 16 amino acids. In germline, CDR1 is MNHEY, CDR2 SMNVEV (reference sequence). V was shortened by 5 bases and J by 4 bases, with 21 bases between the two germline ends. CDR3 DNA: TGTGCCAGCAGTCCTTCTATAGGGGAAACGGGGTACGAGCAGTACTTC. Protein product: CASSPSIGETGYEQYF.

The CDR3: CASSLAWASGGRTDTQYF. The CDR3 region has the DNA TGTGCCAGCAGCTTAGCTTGGGCTAGCGGGGGCAGGACAGATACGCAGTATTTT. The chain combines TRBV7-2 with TRBJ2-3, with TRBD2 matching over 10 bases. V was clipped by 0 bases and J by 3 bases; unmatched bases: 9. This CDR3 spans 18 amino acids. Germline loops: CDR1 SGHTA, CDR2 FQGNSA.

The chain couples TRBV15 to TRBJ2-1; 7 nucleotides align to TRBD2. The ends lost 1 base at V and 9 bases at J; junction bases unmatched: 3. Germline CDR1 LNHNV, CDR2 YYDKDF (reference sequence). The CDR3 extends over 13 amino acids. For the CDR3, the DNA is TGTGCCACCAGCAGAGCCAGGGAGGGTGAGCAGTTCTTC. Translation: CATSRAREGEQFF.

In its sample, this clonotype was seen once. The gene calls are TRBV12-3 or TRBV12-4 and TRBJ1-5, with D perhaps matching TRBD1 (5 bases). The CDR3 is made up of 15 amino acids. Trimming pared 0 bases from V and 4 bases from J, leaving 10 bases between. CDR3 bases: TGTGCCAGCAGTTTAGCTAACAGGCCTAATCAGCCCCAGCATTTT. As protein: CASSLANRPNQPQHF.

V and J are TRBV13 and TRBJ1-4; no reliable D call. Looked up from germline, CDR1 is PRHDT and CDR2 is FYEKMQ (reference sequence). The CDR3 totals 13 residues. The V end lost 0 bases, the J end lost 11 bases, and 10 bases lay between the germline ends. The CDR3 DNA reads TGTGCCAGCAGCTTAGGTGATGGGAGGAAACTGTTTTTT. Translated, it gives CASSLGDGRKLFF.

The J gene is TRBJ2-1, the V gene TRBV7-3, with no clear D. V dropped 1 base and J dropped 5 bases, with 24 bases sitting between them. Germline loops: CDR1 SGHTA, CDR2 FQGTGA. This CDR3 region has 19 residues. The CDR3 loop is CASSLRGNLGRQVDNEQFF. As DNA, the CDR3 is TGTGCCAGCAGCTTAAGGGGAAACCTTGGGCGTCAGGTGGACAATGAGCAGTTCTTC.

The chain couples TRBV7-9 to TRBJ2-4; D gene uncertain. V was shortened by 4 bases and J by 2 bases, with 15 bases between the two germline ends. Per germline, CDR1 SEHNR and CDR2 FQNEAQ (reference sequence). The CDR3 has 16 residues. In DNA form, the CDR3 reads TGTGCCAGCAGCTCAGTGGATTACGGGTCCAAAAACATTCAGTACTTC. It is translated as CASSSVDYGSKNIQYF.

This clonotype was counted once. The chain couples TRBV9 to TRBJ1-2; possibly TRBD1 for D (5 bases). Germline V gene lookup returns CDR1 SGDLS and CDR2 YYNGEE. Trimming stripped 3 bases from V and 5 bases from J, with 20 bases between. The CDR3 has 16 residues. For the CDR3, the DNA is TGTGCCAGCAGCGGGGGCAAGGGAGGGGACTATTATGGCTACACCTTC. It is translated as CASSGGKGGDYYGYTF.

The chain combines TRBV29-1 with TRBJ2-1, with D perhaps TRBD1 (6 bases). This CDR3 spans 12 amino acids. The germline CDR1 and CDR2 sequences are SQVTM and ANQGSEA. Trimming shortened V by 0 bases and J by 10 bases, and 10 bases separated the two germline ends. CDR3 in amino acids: CSVEDGGPEQFF. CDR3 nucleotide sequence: TGCAGCGTTGAAGATGGGGGCCCAGAGCAGTTCTTC.

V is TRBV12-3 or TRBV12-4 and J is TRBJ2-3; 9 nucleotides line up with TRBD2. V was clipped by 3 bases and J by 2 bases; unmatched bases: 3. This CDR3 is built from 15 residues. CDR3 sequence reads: CASSLLAGTTDTQYF. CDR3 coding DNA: TGTGCCAGCAGTTTGCTAGCGGGGACCACAGATACGCAGTATTTT.

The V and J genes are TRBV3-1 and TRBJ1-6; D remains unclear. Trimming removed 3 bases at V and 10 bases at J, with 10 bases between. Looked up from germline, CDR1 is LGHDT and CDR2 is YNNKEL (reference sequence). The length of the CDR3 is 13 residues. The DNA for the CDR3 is TGTGCCAGCAGCCAGGGATGGGAATCACCCCTCCACTTT. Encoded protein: CASSQGWESPLHF.

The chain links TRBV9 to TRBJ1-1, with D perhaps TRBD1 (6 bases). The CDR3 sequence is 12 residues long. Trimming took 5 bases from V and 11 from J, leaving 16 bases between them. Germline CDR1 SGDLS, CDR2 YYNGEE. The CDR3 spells CASRGPGARAFF. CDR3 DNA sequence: TGTGCCAGCAGAGGCCCGGGGGCCAGGGCTTTCTTT. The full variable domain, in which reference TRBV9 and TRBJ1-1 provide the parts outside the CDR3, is DSGVTQTPKHLITATGQRVTLRCSPRSGDLSVYWYQQSLDQGLQFLIQYYNGEERAKGNILERFSAQQFPDLHSELNLSSLELGDSALYFCASRGPGARAFFGQGTRLTVV.

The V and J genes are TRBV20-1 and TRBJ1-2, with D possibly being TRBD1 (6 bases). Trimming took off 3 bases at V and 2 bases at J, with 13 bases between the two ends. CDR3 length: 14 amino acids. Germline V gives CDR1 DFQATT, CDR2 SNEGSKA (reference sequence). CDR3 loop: CSASFWDTNYGYTF. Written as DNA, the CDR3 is TGCAGTGCTAGTTTTTGGGACACCAACTATGGCTACACCTTC.

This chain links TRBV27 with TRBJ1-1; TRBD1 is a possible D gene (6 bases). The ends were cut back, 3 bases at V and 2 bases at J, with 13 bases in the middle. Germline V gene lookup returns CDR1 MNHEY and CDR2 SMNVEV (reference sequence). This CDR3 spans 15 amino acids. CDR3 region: CASSFSAGANTEAFF. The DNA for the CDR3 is TGTGCCAGCAGTTTTTCGGCAGGGGCAAACACTGAAGCTTTCTTT.

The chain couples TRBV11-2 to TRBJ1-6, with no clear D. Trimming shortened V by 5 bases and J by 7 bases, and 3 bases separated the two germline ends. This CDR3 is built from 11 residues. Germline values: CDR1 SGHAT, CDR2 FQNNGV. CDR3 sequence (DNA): TGTGCCAGCAGCGGGAATTCACCCCTCCACTTT. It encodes CASSGNSPLHF.

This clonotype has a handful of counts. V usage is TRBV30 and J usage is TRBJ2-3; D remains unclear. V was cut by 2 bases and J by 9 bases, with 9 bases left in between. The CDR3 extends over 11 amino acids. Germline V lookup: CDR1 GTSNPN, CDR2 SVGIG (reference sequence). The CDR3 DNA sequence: TGTGCCTGGAGTCCCCCCGGGACGCAGTATTTT. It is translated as CAWSPPGTQYF.

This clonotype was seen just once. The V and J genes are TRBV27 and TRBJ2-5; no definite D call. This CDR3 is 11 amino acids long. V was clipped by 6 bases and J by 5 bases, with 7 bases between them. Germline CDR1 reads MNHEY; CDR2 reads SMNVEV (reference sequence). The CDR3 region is CASSDGETQYF. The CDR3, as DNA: TGTGCCAGCAGCGATGGTGAGACCCAGTACTTC.